One and the same sample provided the 15 T cell receptor beta chains below, sequenced in a study of blood T cell repertoires in COVID-19. Assay used: immunoSEQ multiplex PCR; TCRdb lists only in-frame clones, some missing. The sample shows roughly 210,000 clones, roughly 90% of them seen only once. The sequenced material came from peripheral blood. These receptor sequences come from a man between 65 and 80 years old with acute or convalescent COVID-19.

This chain uses TRBV19 with TRBJ2-2; no clear D gene. Germline CDR1 is LNHDA and CDR2 is SQIVND (reference sequence). V lost 4 bases to trimming and J lost 0 bases, with 9 bases between them. This CDR3 is 15 amino acids long. Here the CDR3 DNA reads TGTGCCAGTAGTAGAAGTCAGTCGAACACCGGGGAGCTGTTTTTT. This translates into CASSRSQSNTGELFF.

This chain uses TRBV7-2 with TRBJ2-1; 8 positions agree with TRBD1. The V gene end was trimmed by 3 bases and the J gene end by 6 bases; junction bases not matched to a gene: 4. Germline V gene sequence: CDR1 SGHTA, CDR2 FQGNSA. This CDR3 has 14 residues. CDR3 region: CASSFMTGANEQFF. The CDR3 region has the DNA TGTGCCAGCAGCTTTATGACAGGGGCCAATGAGCAGTTCTTC.

The chain recombines TRBV2 with TRBJ2-3; weak D call: TRBD1 (6 bases). This CDR3 region has 14 residues. CDR1 and CDR2 from the germline V gene are SNHLY and FYNNEI. V was shortened by 4 bases and J by 0 bases, with 8 bases between the two germline ends. The DNA of the CDR3 is TGTGCCAGCAGTGTCAGGGGAAGCACAGATACGCAGTATTTT. This gives the protein CASSVRGSTDTQYF.

The chain carries TRBV7-2 and TRBJ2-7; 10 nucleotides line up with TRBD2. The germline V gene encodes CDR1 SGHTA and CDR2 FQGNSA. J gave up 0 bases and V 2 bases, and 10 bases lay outside the gene matches. The CDR3 runs 18 residues. This CDR3 reads CASSLTASGSHSSYEQYF. CDR3 bases: TGTGCCAGCAGCTTAACGGCTAGCGGGAGCCATAGCTCCTACGAGCAGTACTTC. The full variable domain, with the rest looked up from reference TRBV7-2 and TRBJ2-7, is GAGVSQSPSNKVTEKGKDVELRCDPISGHTALYWYRQSLGQGLEFLIYFQGNSAPDKSGLPSDRFSAERTGGSVSTLTIQRTQQEDSAVYLCASSLTASGSHSSYEQYFGPGTRLTVT.

The chain employs TRBV4-3 and TRBJ2-1; a possible D gene is TRBD2 (6 bases). The germline CDR1 and CDR2 sequences are LGHNA and YSLEER. This CDR3 comprises 15 residues. V shed 6 bases and J shed 0 bases, with 12 bases lying between them. CDR3 loop: CASSRDWRSYNEQFF. For the CDR3, the DNA is TGCGCCAGCAGTCGGGACTGGCGCTCCTACAATGAGCAGTTCTTC.

The rearrangement links TRBV3-1 (or the pseudogene TRBV3-2) to TRBJ2-1; perhaps TRBD2 as D (5 bases). This CDR3 contains 12 residues. Trimming cost V 8 bases and J 0 bases, with 5 bases left between them. The V gene's germline CDR1 is LGHDT and CDR2 YNNKEL (reference sequence). CDR3 DNA sequence: TGTGCCAGCGAGGGCTCCTACAATGAGCAGTTCTTC. Translating it yields CASEGSYNEQFF.

In its sample, this clone was seen once. The chain uses TRBV7-2 and TRBJ1-4; possibly TRBD1 for D (5 bases). V was pared by 6 bases and J by 1 base, with 12 bases between. The CDR3 spans 15 residues. Germline CDR1 and CDR2: SGHTA and FQGNSA. The CDR3 sequence is CASSQRGETNEKLFF. The CDR3 DNA reads TGTGCCAGCAGTCAGCGGGGGGAAACTAATGAAAAACTGTTTTTT.

The CDR3 sequence is CATTTSGIFQETQYF. CDR3 nucleotide sequence: TGTGCCACTACGACTAGCGGGATATTCCAAGAGACCCAGTACTTC. The chain carries TRBV15 and TRBJ2-5, with 11 bases aligning to TRBD2. Germline V gene sequence: CDR1 LNHNV, CDR2 YYDKDF (reference sequence). V shed 9 bases and J 1 base; nucleotides not matched to a gene: 7. The CDR3 loop spans 15 amino acids.

In this sample, this clone turned up once. The chain combines TRBV7-9 with TRBJ2-5; TRBD2 matches at 11 bases. V lost 1 base to trimming and J lost 4 bases; unmatched junction nucleotides: 2. The CDR3 sequence is 15 residues long. Germline values: CDR1 SEHNR, CDR2 FQNEAQ (reference sequence). The CDR3 loop is CASSLGLAGGETQYF. CDR3 nucleotides: TGTGCCAGCAGCTTAGGGCTAGCGGGGGGAGAGACCCAGTACTTC.

This chain connects TRBV27 to TRBJ2-7, with 8 bases that match TRBD1. From germline, CDR1 is MNHEY and CDR2 SMNVEV (reference sequence). The CDR3 extends over 14 amino acids. V shed 5 bases, J shed 5 bases, and the junction held 8 bases outside the gene matches. CDR3 DNA: TGTGCCAGCAGTCTCCGGGACAGGAACCACGAGCAGTACTTC. Protein sequence: CASSLRDRNHEQYF.

The V gene is TRBV9, the J gene TRBJ2-3; the D gene is possibly TRBD2 (5 bases). The CDR3 consists of 14 residues. The V gene lost 4 bases and the J gene lost 4 bases, with 13 bases spanning the gap. CDR1 SGDLS and CDR2 YYNGEE come from the germline V gene. CDR3 amino acids: CASSFTSNPDTQYF. CDR3 sequence (DNA): TGTGCCAGCAGCTTTACTAGTAATCCAGATACGCAGTATTTT.

The chain employs TRBV7-8 and TRBJ2-7, with 14 bases lining up with TRBD2. CDR1 is SGHVS and CDR2 is FQNEAQ in the germline V gene. Trimming at V came to 2 bases and at J to 5 bases, leaving 11 bases not matched to a gene. The CDR3 totals 18 residues. This CDR3 is CASSLSQGLAGVVDEQYF. The CDR3, as DNA: TGTGCCAGCAGCTTATCCCAGGGACTAGCGGGAGTAGTCGACGAGCAGTACTTC.

This chain links TRBV3-1 (or the pseudogene TRBV3-2) with TRBJ2-7; D call uncertain. CDR3 length: 15 amino acids. Trimming took 1 base from V and 0 from J, leaving 10 bases between them. Germline V CDR1 and CDR2: LGHDT, YNNKEL (reference sequence). This CDR3 is CASSQVASASYEQYF. CDR3 bases: TGTGCCAGCAGCCAAGTAGCCAGCGCCTCCTACGAGCAGTACTTC.

This chain links TRBV4-3 with TRBJ1-1, with 8 bases identical to TRBD1. V lost 0 bases and J lost 6; bases outside the gene matches: 9. This CDR3 contains 16 residues. Germline CDR1 and CDR2: LGHNA and YSLEER. CDR3 amino acids: CASSQDRFRGLSEAFF. The CDR3 DNA reads TGCGCCAGCAGCCAAGATAGGTTCAGGGGGCTGTCTGAAGCTTTCTTT.

The chain is built from TRBV2 and TRBJ1-6; TRBD1 might be the D (6 bases). Per the germline V gene, CDR1 is SNHLY and CDR2 is FYNNEI. V gave up 0 bases and J gave up 9 bases, with 12 bases separating them. The length of the CDR3 is 15 residues. This chain's CDR3 is CASSEALQGSSPLHF. CDR3 bases: TGTGCCAGCAGTGAAGCGCTTCAGGGGAGTTCACCCCTCCACTTT.